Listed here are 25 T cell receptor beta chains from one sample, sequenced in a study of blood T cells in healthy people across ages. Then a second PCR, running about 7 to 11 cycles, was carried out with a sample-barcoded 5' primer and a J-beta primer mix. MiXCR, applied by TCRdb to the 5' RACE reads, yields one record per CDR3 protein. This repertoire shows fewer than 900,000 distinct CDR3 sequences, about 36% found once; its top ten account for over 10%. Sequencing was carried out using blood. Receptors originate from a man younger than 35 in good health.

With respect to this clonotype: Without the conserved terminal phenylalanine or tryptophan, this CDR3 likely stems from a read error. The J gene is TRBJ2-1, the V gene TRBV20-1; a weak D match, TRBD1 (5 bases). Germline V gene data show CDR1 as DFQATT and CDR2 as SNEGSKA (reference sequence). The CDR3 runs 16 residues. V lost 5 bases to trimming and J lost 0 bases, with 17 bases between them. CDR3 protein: CSALPRQKSSYNEQFL. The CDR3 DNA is TGCAGTGCTTTACCCCGACAGAAGAGCTCCTACAATGAGCAGTTCCTC.

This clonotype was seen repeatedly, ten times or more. The CDR3 protein is CSASRGGNNHEQFF. The CDR3 DNA follows: TGCAGTGCTAGTCGGGGGGGAAACAACCATGAGCAGTTCTTC. The chain carries TRBV20-1 and TRBJ2-1, with TRBD2 identical over 8 bases. The length of the CDR3 is 14 residues. From germline, CDR1 is DFQATT and CDR2 SNEGSKA (reference sequence). After removal of 3 bases from V and 8 bases from J, the junction contained 9 bases not matched to a gene.

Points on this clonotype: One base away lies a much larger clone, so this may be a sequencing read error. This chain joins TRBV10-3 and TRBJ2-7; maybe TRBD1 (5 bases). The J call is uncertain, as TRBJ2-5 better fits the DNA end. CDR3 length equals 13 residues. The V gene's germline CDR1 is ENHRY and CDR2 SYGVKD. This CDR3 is CAIGAGLWETQYF. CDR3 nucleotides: TGTGCCATCGGAGCAGGGTTGTGGGAGACCCAGTACTTC.

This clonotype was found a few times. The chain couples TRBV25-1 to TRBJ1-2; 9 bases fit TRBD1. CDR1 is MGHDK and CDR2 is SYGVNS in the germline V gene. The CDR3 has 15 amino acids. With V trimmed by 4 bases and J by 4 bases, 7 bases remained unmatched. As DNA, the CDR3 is TGTGCCAGCAGTGGACCCGACAGGGGGTCCTATGGCTACACCTTC. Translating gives CASSGPDRGSYGYTF.

The CDR3 protein is CASSPSGQGTDTQYF. The CDR3 bases are TGTGCCAGCAGCCCTTCTGGACAGGGCACAGATACGCAGTATTTT. The rearrangement joins TRBV7-2 to TRBJ2-3, with 7 bases that match TRBD1. CDR3 size: 15 residues. V was clipped by 5 bases and J by 1 base; unmatched bases: 6. Germline CDR1 and CDR2: SGHTA and FQGNSA.

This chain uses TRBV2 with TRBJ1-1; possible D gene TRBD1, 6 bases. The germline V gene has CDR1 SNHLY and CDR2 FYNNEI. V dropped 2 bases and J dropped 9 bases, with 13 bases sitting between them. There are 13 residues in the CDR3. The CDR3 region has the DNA TGTGCCAGCAGTGAACAGACCGGGACAAAAGCTTTCTTT. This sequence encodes CASSEQTGTKAFF.

CDR3 DNA sequence: TGTGCCACCAGTGGGACACAATCGAACACCGGGGAGCTGTTTTTT. The encoded protein is CATSGTQSNTGELFF. The chain is built from TRBV24-1 and TRBJ2-2, with a weak D call TRBD1 (5 bases). In germline, CDR1 is KGHDR, CDR2 SFDVKD. Trimming took 5 bases from V and 0 from J, leaving 9 bases between them. This CDR3 spans 15 amino acids.

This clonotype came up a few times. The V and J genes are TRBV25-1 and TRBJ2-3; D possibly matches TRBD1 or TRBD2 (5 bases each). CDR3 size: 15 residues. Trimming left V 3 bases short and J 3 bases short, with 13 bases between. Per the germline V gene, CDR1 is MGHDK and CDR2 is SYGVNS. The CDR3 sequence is CASSEPAAGTDTQYF. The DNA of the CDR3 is TGTGCCAGCAGTGAGCCAGCGGCAGGGACAGATACGCAGTATTTT.

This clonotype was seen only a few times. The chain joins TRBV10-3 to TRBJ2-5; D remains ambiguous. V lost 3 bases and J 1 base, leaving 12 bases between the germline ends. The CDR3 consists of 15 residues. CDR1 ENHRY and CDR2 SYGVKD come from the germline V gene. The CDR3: CAISDPARAQETQYF. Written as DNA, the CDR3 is TGTGCCATCAGTGATCCCGCACGGGCCCAAGAGACCCAGTACTTC.

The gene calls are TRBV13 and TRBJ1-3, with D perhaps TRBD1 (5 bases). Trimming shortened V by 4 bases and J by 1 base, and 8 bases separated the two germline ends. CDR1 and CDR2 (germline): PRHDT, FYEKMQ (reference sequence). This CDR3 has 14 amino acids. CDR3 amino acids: CASSSDRSGNTIYF. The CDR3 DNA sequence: TGTGCCAGCAGCTCAGACAGATCTGGAAACACCATATATTTT.

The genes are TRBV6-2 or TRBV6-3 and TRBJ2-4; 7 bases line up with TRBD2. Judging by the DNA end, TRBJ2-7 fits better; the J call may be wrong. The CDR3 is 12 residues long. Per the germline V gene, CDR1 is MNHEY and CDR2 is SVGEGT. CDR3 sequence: CASRPREYEQYF. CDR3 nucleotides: TGTGCCAGCAGGCCGCGGGAGTACGAGCAGTACTTC.

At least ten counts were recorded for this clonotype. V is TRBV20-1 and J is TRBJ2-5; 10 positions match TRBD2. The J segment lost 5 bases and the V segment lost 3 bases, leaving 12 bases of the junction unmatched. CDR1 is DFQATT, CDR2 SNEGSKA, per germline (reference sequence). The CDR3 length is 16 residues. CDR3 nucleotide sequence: TGCAGTGCTAGTACTATAGCGGGGGGCCAAGGGGAGACCCAGTACTTC. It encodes CSASTIAGGQGETQYF.

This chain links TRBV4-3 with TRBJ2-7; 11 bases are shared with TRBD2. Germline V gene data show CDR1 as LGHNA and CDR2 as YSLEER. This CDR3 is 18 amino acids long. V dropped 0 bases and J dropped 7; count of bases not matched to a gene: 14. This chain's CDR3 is CASSQDLAGGISYNEQYF. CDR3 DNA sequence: TGCGCCAGCAGCCAAGATCTAGCGGGGGGCATCTCCTACAATGAGCAGTACTTC.

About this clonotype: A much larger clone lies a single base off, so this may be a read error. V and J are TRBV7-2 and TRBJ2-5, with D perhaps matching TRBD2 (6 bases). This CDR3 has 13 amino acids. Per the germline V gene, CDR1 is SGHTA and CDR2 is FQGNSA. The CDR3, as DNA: TGTGCCAGCAGCTTAGGGGGGGTCGAGACCCGGTACTTC. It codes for CASSLGGVETRYF.

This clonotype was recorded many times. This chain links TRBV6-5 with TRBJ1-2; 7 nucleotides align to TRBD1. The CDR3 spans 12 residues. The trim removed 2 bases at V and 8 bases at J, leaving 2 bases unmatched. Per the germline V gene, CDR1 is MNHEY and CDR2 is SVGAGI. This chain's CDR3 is CASSYTGEGYTF. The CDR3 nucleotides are TGTGCCAGCAGTTACACAGGGGAAGGCTACACCTTC.

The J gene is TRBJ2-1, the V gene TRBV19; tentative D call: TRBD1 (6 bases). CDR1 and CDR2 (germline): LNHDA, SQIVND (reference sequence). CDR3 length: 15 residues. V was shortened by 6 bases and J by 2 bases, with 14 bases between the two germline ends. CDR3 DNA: TGTGCCAGTAGCCCTACAGGGATCCCCTACAATGAGCAGTTCTTC. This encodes CASSPTGIPYNEQFF. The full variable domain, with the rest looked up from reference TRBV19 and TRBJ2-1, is DGGITQSPKYLFRKEGQNVTLSCEQNLNHDAMYWYRQDPGQGLRLIYYSQIVNDFQKGDIAEGYSVSREKKESFPLTVTSAQKNPTAFYLCASSPTGIPYNEQFFGPGTRLTVL.

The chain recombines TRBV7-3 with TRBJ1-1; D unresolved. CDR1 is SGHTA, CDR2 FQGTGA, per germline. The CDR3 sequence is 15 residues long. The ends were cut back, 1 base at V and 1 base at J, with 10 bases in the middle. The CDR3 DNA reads TGTGCCAGCAGCTTAAATCGGGGTGGGAACACTGAAGCTTTCTTT. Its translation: CASSLNRGGNTEAFF.

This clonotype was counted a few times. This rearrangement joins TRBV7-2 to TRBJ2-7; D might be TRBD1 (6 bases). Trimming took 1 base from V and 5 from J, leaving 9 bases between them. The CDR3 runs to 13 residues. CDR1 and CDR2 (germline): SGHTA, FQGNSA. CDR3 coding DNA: TGTGCCAGCAGCTTAGACTACAGGGACGAGCAGTACTTC. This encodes CASSLDYRDEQYF.

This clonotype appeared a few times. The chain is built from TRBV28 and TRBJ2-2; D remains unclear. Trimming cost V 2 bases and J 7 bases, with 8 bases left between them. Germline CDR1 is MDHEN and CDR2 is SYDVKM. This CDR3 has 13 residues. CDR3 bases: TGTGCCAGCAGTTTACGAGCTATCGGGGAGCTGTTTTTT. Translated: CASSLRAIGELFF.

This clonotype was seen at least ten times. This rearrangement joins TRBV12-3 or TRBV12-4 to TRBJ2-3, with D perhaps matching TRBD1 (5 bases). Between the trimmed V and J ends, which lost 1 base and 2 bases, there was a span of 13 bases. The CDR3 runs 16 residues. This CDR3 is CASSLDPDKYTDTQYF. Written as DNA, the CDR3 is TGTGCCAGCAGTTTAGATCCGGACAAATACACAGATACGCAGTATTTT.

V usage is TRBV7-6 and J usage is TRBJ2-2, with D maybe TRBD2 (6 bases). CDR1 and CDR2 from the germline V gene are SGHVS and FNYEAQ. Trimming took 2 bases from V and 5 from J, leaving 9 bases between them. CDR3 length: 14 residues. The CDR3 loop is CASSLYGGTGELFF. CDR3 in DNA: TGTGCCAGCAGCTTATACGGGGGTACCGGGGAGCTGTTTTTT.

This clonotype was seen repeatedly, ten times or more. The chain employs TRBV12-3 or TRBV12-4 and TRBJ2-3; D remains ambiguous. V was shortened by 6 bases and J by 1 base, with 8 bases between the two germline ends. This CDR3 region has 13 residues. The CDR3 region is CASRLTGTDTQYF. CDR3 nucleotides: TGTGCCAGCAGATTGACCGGCACAGATACGCAGTATTTT.

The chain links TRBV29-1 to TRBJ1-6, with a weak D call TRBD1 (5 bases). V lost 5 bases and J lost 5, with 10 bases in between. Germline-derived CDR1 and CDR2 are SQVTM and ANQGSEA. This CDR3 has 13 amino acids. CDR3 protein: CSVLQGDNSPLHF. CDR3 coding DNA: TGCAGCGTTCTGCAGGGCGATAATTCACCCCTCCACTTT. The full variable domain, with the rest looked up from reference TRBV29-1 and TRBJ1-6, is SAVISQKPSRDICQRGTSLTIQCQVDSQVTMMFWYRQQPGQSLTLIATANQGSEATYESGFVIDKFPISRPNLTFSTLTVSNMSPEDSSIYLCSVLQGDNSPLHFGNGTRLTVT.

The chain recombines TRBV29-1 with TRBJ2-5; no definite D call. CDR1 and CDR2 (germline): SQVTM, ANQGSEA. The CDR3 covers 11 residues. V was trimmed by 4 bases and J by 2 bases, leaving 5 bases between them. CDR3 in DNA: TGCAGCGTTGGCCCACAAGAGACCCAGTACTTC. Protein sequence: CSVGPQETQYF.

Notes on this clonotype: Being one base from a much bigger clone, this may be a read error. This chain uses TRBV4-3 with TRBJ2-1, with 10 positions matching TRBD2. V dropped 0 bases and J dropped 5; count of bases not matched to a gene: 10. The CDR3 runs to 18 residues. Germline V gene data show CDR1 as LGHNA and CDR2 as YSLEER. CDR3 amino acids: CASSQDMASGGLHNEQFF. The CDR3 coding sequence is TGCGCCAGCAGCCAAGATATGGCTAGCGGGGGCCTACACAATGAGCAGTTCTTC.